A single sample gave rise to the 30 T cell receptor beta chains below, sequenced in a study of cytomegalovirus exposure and HLA in healthy donors. In the PCR, 60 Vbeta and 13 Jbeta primers were used. Repertoires were generated with immunoSEQ multiplex PCR, while TCRdb's copy carries only in-frame clones and drops some. The table includes fewer than 200,000 clones, 79% detected once. What was sequenced was PBMCs. Receptors originate from a middle-aged man in good health and CMV-seronegative.

The gene calls are TRBV15 and TRBJ2-7; possibly TRBD2 for D (6 bases). The CDR3 spans 15 residues. CDR1 LNHNV and CDR2 YYDKDF come from the germline V gene (reference sequence). Trimming removed 4 bases from V and 0 bases from J, with 13 bases in between. The DNA of the CDR3 is TGTGCCACCAGCAACCCAGCGGGCTTCTCCTACGAGCAGTACTTC. Its translation is CATSNPAGFSYEQYF.

The V gene is TRBV29-1, the J gene TRBJ2-5; a possible D gene is TRBD1 (6 bases). The J call may be in error: the DNA end matches TRBJ2-7 better. Per the germline V gene, CDR1 is SQVTM and CDR2 is ANQGSEA. The CDR3 length is 15 residues. This chain's CDR3 is CSVQGIRTDSYEQYF. The CDR3 DNA reads TGCAGCGTTCAGGGGATCCGGACAGACTCCTACGAGCAGTACTTC.

The chain combines TRBV6-1 with TRBJ2-3; a possible D gene is TRBD2 (5 bases). The CDR3 is 14 residues long. V was trimmed by 7 bases and J by 6 bases, leaving 17 bases between them. CDR1 and CDR2 from the germline V gene are MNHNS and SASEGT. The CDR3: CASKVTSSVDTQYF. The CDR3 DNA is TGTGCCAGCAAGGTAACTAGTTCCGTCGATACGCAGTATTTT.

A word on this clone: At one boundary the junction diverges from the germline segment, which might be a read error. DNA of the CDR3: TGTGCCAGCAGCTTACGTCCGGGGGAGGCCCCAAGTTTC. Encoded protein: CASSLRPGEAPSF. The V call is TRBV7-2, the J call TRBJ2-7, with D maybe TRBD2 (6 bases). CDR1 is SGHTA and CDR2 is FQGNSA in the germline V gene. This CDR3 region has 13 residues.

The V gene is TRBV11-2, the J gene TRBJ2-1; a weak D match, TRBD2 (6 bases). Germline V gene lookup returns CDR1 SGHAT and CDR2 FQNNGV. Trimming shortened V by 1 base and J by 6 bases, and 13 bases separated the two germline ends. CDR3 length equals 15 residues. The CDR3 region has the DNA TGTGCCAGCAGCTTAGCGGGAGTCGGGGGCAATGAGCAGTTCTTC. It yields the protein CASSLAGVGGNEQFF.

The genes are TRBV15 and TRBJ1-5; 7 bases map to TRBD1. Germline CDR1 and CDR2: LNHNV and YYDKDF (reference sequence). The CDR3 loop spans 15 amino acids. Trimming cost V 3 bases and J 3 bases; bases outside gene matches: 5. This CDR3 reads CATSSLGQFNQPQHF. The DNA for the CDR3 is TGTGCCACCAGCAGCTTGGGACAGTTCAATCAGCCCCAGCATTTT. Filled out from reference TRBV15 and TRBJ1-5, the complete variable domain reads DAMVIQNPRYQVTQFGKPVTLSCSQTLNHNVMYWYQQKSSQAPKLLFHYYDKDFNNEADTPDNFQSRRPNTSFCFLDIRSPGLGDTAMYLCATSSLGQFNQPQHFGDGTRLSIL.

The V and J genes are TRBV14 and TRBJ2-5, with 8 positions matching TRBD2. The J call may be incorrect, as the DNA end agrees better with TRBJ2-7. CDR3 length: 16 residues. The germline CDR1 and CDR2 sequences are SGHDN and FVKESK. CDR3 DNA: TGTGCCAGCAGCCAAGATATTGGGCGGGGGGCCTACGAGCAGTACTTC. Encoded protein: CASSQDIGRGAYEQYF.

This clone was seen more than once but under ten times. CDR3 sequence reads: CASSVDPAGTGPYGYTF. CDR3 sequence (DNA): TGTGCCAGCAGCGTAGACCCCGCCGGGACAGGACCATATGGCTACACCTTC. The V call is TRBV9, the J call TRBJ1-2; TRBD1 aligns across 8 bases. Germline CDR1 and CDR2: SGDLS and YYNGEE. Trimming took 0 bases from V and 5 from J; bases not matched to a gene: 12. The CDR3 totals 17 residues.

The V and J genes are TRBV7-9 and TRBJ2-5, with TRBD2 identical over 13 bases. J lost 5 bases, V lost 1 base, and 7 bases had no gene match. Looked up from germline, CDR1 is SEHNR and CDR2 is FQNEAQ (reference sequence). The CDR3 extends over 17 amino acids. CDR3 residues: CASSLERPGLAGETQYF. The DNA for the CDR3 is TGTGCCAGCAGCTTAGAAAGACCGGGACTAGCGGGGGAGACCCAGTACTTC.

The chain links TRBV28 to TRBJ1-5; D is uncertain. CDR1 and CDR2 from the germline V gene are MDHEN and SYDVKM. The CDR3 sequence is 17 residues long. Trimming pared 5 bases from V and 3 bases from J, leaving 20 bases between. The CDR3 sequence: CASSTTQRVSTNQPQHF. The CDR3 region has the DNA TGTGCCAGCAGTACTACTCAGCGAGTCAGCACCAATCAGCCCCAGCATTTT.

This clone was observed a single time. The chain carries TRBV5-1 and TRBJ2-7; D is uncertain. Germline values: CDR1 SGHRS, CDR2 YFSETQ. The length of the CDR3 is 13 residues. Trimming removed 4 bases from V and 3 bases from J, with 11 bases in between. CDR3 region: CASSRTSDYEQYF. The DNA of the CDR3 is TGCGCCAGCAGCCGCACATCCGACTACGAGCAGTACTTC. Based on the CDR3 plus reference TRBV5-1 and TRBJ2-7, the full variable domain is KAGVTQTPRYLIKTRGQQVTLSCSPISGHRSVSWYQQTPGQGLQFLFEYFSETQRNKGNFPGRFSGRQFSNSRSEMNVSTLELGDSALYLCASSRTSDYEQYFGPGTRLTVT.

This clone came up a few times. This chain uses TRBV6-6 with TRBJ2-7; 7 bases agree with TRBD2. Unmatched junction bases numbered 10, after V lost 4 bases and J lost 1 base. The CDR3 is made up of 16 amino acids. Germline V gives CDR1 MNHNY, CDR2 SVGAGI (reference sequence). In DNA, the CDR3 is TGTGCCAGCAGTTCCCCGGGGAGGGGCCTTTCCTACGAGCAGTACTTC. Its protein product is CASSSPGRGLSYEQYF.

The chain uses TRBV5-1 and TRBJ2-5; D is undetermined. V lost 1 base, J lost 3 bases, and 4 bases lay in between. The germline V gene has CDR1 SGHRS and CDR2 YFSETQ. The CDR3 runs 12 residues. The DNA for the CDR3 is TGCGCCAGCAGCTTGCCTAAAGAGACCCAGTACTTC. This codes for CASSLPKETQYF.

By its share, this clone is large (0.1 to 1%). This chain links TRBV2 with TRBJ2-2; no reliable D call. The V gene's germline CDR1 is SNHLY and CDR2 FYNNEI. This CDR3 has 14 amino acids. V dropped 6 bases and J dropped 2 bases, with 10 bases sitting between them. The CDR3 reads CASRIRVNTGELFF. DNA of the CDR3: TGTGCCAGCAGAATTCGGGTCAACACCGGGGAGCTGTTTTTT.

The chain couples TRBV21-1 to TRBJ2-5; the table calls TRBD1, which could not be checked here. TRBV21-1 is a listed pseudogene. The CDR3 covers 12 residues. The CDR3 region has the DNA TGTGCCAGACAGGTCTCCCAAGAGACCCAGTACTTC. Its protein is CARQVSQETQYF.

The rearrangement uses TRBV27 and TRBJ2-1; TRBD2 matches 10 bases. The CDR3 totals 15 residues. The V gene end was trimmed by 8 bases and the J gene end by 5 bases; junction bases not matched to a gene: 9. Germline assignment: CDR1 MNHEY and CDR2 SMNVEV (reference sequence). Here the CDR3 DNA reads TGTGCCAGCCGCCCGTTAGGACTAGCGGACAATGAGCAGTTCTTC. It translates to CASRPLGLADNEQFF.

The CDR3 nucleotides are TGTGCCAGCTCACGAGACAGTGACGAGCAGTACTTC. This encodes CASSRDSDEQYF. The V and J genes are TRBV18 and TRBJ2-7, with D perhaps matching TRBD1 (5 bases). The V end was cut by 4 bases, the J end by 5 bases, with 9 bases between. The germline V gene has CDR1 KGHSH and CDR2 LQKENI. The CDR3 contains 12 residues.

This chain connects TRBV4-2 to TRBJ2-2; TRBD1 might be the D (5 bases). This CDR3 is 18 amino acids long. CDR1 and CDR2 (germline): LGHNA, YNFKEQ. Trimming removed 3 bases at V and 0 bases at J, with 17 bases between. The CDR3 loop is CASSQGPWGGTNTGELFF. The CDR3 nucleotides read TGTGCCAGCAGCCAGGGTCCCTGGGGCGGCACGAACACCGGGGAGCTGTTTTTT.

This clone was detected only a few times. The chain carries TRBV28 and TRBJ2-7, with 7 bases aligning to TRBD2. The CDR3 covers 16 residues. Germline CDR1 MDHEN, CDR2 SYDVKM. The V and J ends lost 6 bases and 9 bases, in that order; junction bases with no gene match: 20. In nucleotides, the CDR3 is TGTGCCAGCAGCCCCATGTGGGGGGGAACGGACCTAGGGCAGTACTTC. Translation: CASSPMWGGTDLGQYF.

The chain uses TRBV4-3 and TRBJ2-2, with D uncertain. Trimming took off 0 bases at V and 6 bases at J, with 17 bases between the two ends. The CDR3 contains 17 residues. CDR1 is LGHNA, CDR2 YSLEER, per germline. CDR3 sequence: CASSQERRSRIAGELFF. The CDR3 DNA follows: TGCGCCAGCAGCCAAGAACGGCGGTCGCGGATCGCCGGGGAGCTGTTTTTT.

The rearrangement joins TRBV6-5 to TRBJ2-5; D ambiguous. V was pared by 0 bases and J by 0 bases, with 8 bases between. The germline gives CDR1 MNHEY, CDR2 SVGAGI. This CDR3 has 15 amino acids. Here the CDR3 reads CASSYSRLNQETQYF. DNA for the CDR3: TGTGCCAGCAGTTACTCGAGACTGAACCAAGAGACCCAGTACTTC.

The gene calls are TRBV18 and TRBJ1-2; no clear D gene. Germline V CDR1 and CDR2: KGHSH, LQKENI. The CDR3 sequence is 13 residues long. Trimming cost V 2 bases and J 3 bases, with 7 bases left between them. CDR3 protein: CASSPTVDYGYTF. The CDR3 DNA is TGTGCCAGCTCACCAACGGTGGACTATGGCTACACCTTC.

The rearrangement uses TRBV30 and TRBJ1-6; 7 bases are a match to TRBD1. Germline assignment: CDR1 GTSNPN and CDR2 SVGIG (reference sequence). This CDR3 has 14 amino acids. Trimming at V came to 3 bases and at J to 11 bases, leaving 10 bases not matched to a gene. CDR3 in amino acids: CAWRGDSRAPPLHF. CDR3 coding DNA: TGTGCCTGGAGGGGGGACAGCCGGGCGCCACCCCTCCACTTT. Full variable domain (rest looked up from reference TRBV30 and TRBJ1-6): SQTIHQWPATLVQPVGSPLSLECTVEGTSNPNLYWYRQAAGRGLQLLFYSVGIGQISSEVPQNLSASRPQDRQFILSSKKLLLSDSGFYLCAWRGDSRAPPLHFGNGTRLTVT.

The chain couples TRBV21-1 to TRBJ2-2; TRBD2 was called by the table and not checked on the DNA. TRBV21-1 is recorded as a pseudogene. The CDR3 consists of 23 residues. The CDR3 sequence: CASSWGGLAPITAPLTNTGELFF. The CDR3 nucleotides read TGTGCCAGCAGCTGGGGGGGACTAGCGCCTATAACGGCCCCCTTAACAAACACCGGGGAGCTGTTTTTT.

Concerning this clone itself: At one boundary the junction diverges from the germline segment, which might be a read error. This specimen includes other DNA sequences encoding the same CDR3. The rearrangement links TRBV7-9 to TRBJ2-7; 8 bases are a match to TRBD2. CDR1 SEHNR and CDR2 FQNEAQ come from the germline V gene (reference sequence). This CDR3 has 15 amino acids. In DNA, the CDR3 is TGTGCCAGTAGCTTGGGGCGGGGGGAGAGAATAGAGCAGTACTTC. Its protein product is CASSLGRGERIEQYF.

The V call is TRBV5-1, the J call TRBJ2-7, with TRBD2 matching 8 bases. Germline trimming cut 4 bases from V and 6 bases from J; bases unmatched to any gene: 15. There are 16 residues in the CDR3. Per the germline V gene, CDR1 is SGHRS and CDR2 is YFSETQ. The CDR3 DNA reads TGCGCCAGCAGCCGTTTGGGCAGCGGGAGAACAGGCGAGCAGTACTTC. It codes for CASSRLGSGRTGEQYF.

V usage is TRBV30 and J usage is TRBJ1-6, with 7 bases aligning to TRBD1. Germline lookup yields CDR1 GTSNPN and CDR2 SVGIG (reference sequence). The CDR3 has 17 amino acids. Trimming removed 0 bases from V and 7 bases from J; junction bases left unmatched: 12. The CDR3 DNA sequence: TGTGCCTGGAGTGTTATCGGAGGGGGCGCTGGGAATTCACCCCTCCACTTT. Its translation: CAWSVIGGGAGNSPLHF.

The J gene is TRBJ2-7, the V gene TRBV15, with 7 bases aligning to TRBD1. The CDR3 is 15 residues long. Looked up from germline, CDR1 is LNHNV and CDR2 is YYDKDF (reference sequence). The J segment lost 3 bases and the V segment lost 2 bases, leaving 7 bases of the junction unmatched. The CDR3 bases are TGTGCCACCAGCAGAAGAACAGGGGCGGGCTACGAGCAGTACTTC. It translates to CATSRRTGAGYEQYF.

V gene TRBV7-2 combines with J gene TRBJ1-1; D not certain. CDR1 SGHTA and CDR2 FQGNSA come from the germline V gene. V lost 0 bases and J lost 6, with 11 bases in between. The CDR3 consists of 14 residues. The chain's CDR3 is CASSLARGGAEAFF. The CDR3 DNA reads as TGTGCCAGCAGCTTAGCGCGGGGAGGCGCTGAAGCTTTCTTT.

The chain recombines TRBV29-1 with TRBJ2-2; unclear D gene. This CDR3 is built from 13 residues. Deletions cut 5 bases from V and 4 bases from J, with 11 bases between. Germline CDR1 reads SQVTM; CDR2 reads ANQGSEA. CDR3 DNA: TGCAGCGTTAAAACGGCGGCCACCGGGGAGCTGTTTTTT. This encodes CSVKTAATGELFF.